Listed below are T cell receptor beta chains from one sample, sequenced in a study of blood T cell repertoires in COVID-19. The assay was immunoSEQ multiplex PCR, and TCRdb's table has in-frame clones only and misses some. The sample shows roughly 110,000 clones, about 89% of them seen only once. Sequencing was done on a sample of peripheral blood. These receptors all stem from a man in his forties with active or convalescent COVID-19. CDR3s include the opening cysteine and the closing phenylalanine or tryptophan. Each record gives: CDR3 protein, V gene.

cdr3_aa: CASSYGQSGGYTF
v_call: TRBV5-1

cdr3_aa: CASSQDRVLTLLSGANVLTF
v_call: TRBV4-3

cdr3_aa: CASSLARARGSYEQYF
v_call: TRBV7-2

cdr3_aa: CASSLLAGGYNEQFF
v_call: TRBV28

cdr3_aa: CSASNRDNTEAFF
v_call: TRBV20-1

cdr3_aa: CASSQSSPLNSGNTIYF
v_call: TRBV18

cdr3_aa: CASSSGQAEKLFF
v_call: TRBV28

cdr3_aa: CASSDFSVRGSTTETQYF
v_call: TRBV25-1

cdr3_aa: CASSEAGDGNEQFF
v_call: TRBV9

cdr3_aa: CASRPGLVQNEQFF
v_call: TRBV28

cdr3_aa: CAINELGGDGYTF
v_call: TRBV10-3

cdr3_aa: CASSYLTGENSPLHF
v_call: TRBV6-2/TRBV6-3

cdr3_aa: CASSVNYRGGYTF
v_call: TRBV19

cdr3_aa: CASSHGDSRNTEAFF
v_call: TRBV5-8

cdr3_aa: CAWGNPGGQPQHF
v_call: TRBV30

cdr3_aa: CASSQRGGTNVGNEQFF
v_call: TRBV4-1

cdr3_aa: CASSASTRQPNYGYTF
v_call: TRBV9

cdr3_aa: CASSLSDRNTIYF
v_call: TRBV7-9

cdr3_aa: CASRYKRNTEAFF
v_call: TRBV27